This T cell receptor (beta chain) was retrieved from a study of blood T cell repertoires in COVID-19. Method: immunoSEQ multiplex PCR; TCRdb's copy keeps in-frame clones and lacks some. This sample has 150,000 to 200,000 clones, with 60% to 80% found just once. Trimming pared 2 bases from V and 16 bases from J, leaving 18 bases between. The CDR3 length is 13 residues. Germline loops: CDR1 SEHNR, CDR2 FQNEAQ (reference sequence). The genes are TRBV7-9 and TRBJ2-1; D may be TRBD2 (7 bases). Sequencing input: PBMCs or T cells enriched from blood (not recorded which). The clonotype originates from a woman in her forties or fifties who had recovered from COVID-19. CDR3 in amino acids: CASSLLGGGRLFF. For the CDR3, the DNA is TGTGCCAGCAGCTTACTCGGGGGCGGGAGACTATTCTTC.